Listed below are T cell receptor beta chains from one sample, sequenced in a study of control samples from healthy donors and cancer patients. TCRdb's copy holds only in-frame clones and misses some; the assay was immunoSEQ multiplex PCR. The sample carries roughly 24,000 clones, 65% to 90% recorded once. The sequenced material came from PBMCs. These receptors were collected from a man in his 60s with head and neck cancer. Each CDR3 is given with its conserved first and last residue. A D gene is named only where the DNA matches it firmly. The size field is filled for only some rows; it gives once, few, many or a size class.

d_gene	v_gene	abundance	j_gene	CDR3nt	CDR3aa
NA	TRBV2	few	TRBJ2-2	TGTGCCAGCAGTGGACTGTTAAACACCGGGGAGCTGTTTTTT	CASSGLLNTGELFF
TRBD1	TRBV18	NA	TRBJ2-5	TGTGCCAGCTCACCTACAGGGGTTCCCTCAGAGACCCAGTACTTC	CASSPTGVPSETQYF
NA	TRBV2	NA	TRBJ1-4	TGTGCCAGCCGGCAGGGAGGAAAACTGTTTTTT	CASRQGGKLFF
TRBD1	TRBV29-1	few	TRBJ2-3	TGCAGCGTTGAGGGACAGGGCCTAACAGATACGCAGTATTTT	CSVEGQGLTDTQYF
NA	TRBV27	NA	TRBJ2-7	TGTGCCAGCAGATACCAGCCACAGGGCAACTACGAGCAGTACTTC	CASRYQPQGNYEQYF
TRBD2	TRBV28	NA	TRBJ2-1	TGTGCCAGCAGTTTAGGGGGAGGGCCTGGCAATGAGCAGTTCTTC	CASSLGGGPGNEQFF
TRBD1	TRBV19	NA	TRBJ1-3	TGTGCCATTTGGACAGGGGGCGTCTCTGGAAACACCATATATTTT	CAIWTGGVSGNTIYF
TRBD1	TRBV6-7	NA	TRBJ1-6	TGTGCCAGCAGTCCTCCGGACAGGTACCGTTCACCCCTCCACTTT	CASSPPDRYRSPLHF
NA	TRBV5-8	NA	TRBJ2-7	TGTGCCAGCAGCTCCCTGCCCCACCTTACCTACGAGCAGTACTTC	CASSSLPHLTYEQYF
NA	TRBV9	NA	TRBJ2-5	TGTGCCAGCAGCGAGCGGACAGCCCTGGGGGAGACCCAGTACTTC	CASSERTALGETQYF
NA	TRBV19	NA	TRBJ1-5	TGTGCCAGTAGCCCTTACCTGGACAGTAGCAATCAGCCCCAGCATTTT	CASSPYLDSSNQPQHF
NA	TRBV12-3/TRBV12-4	NA	TRBJ2-2	TGTGCCAGCCTGACAGAAGGTGGGGAGCTGTTTTTT	CASLTEGGELFF
NA	TRBV7-8	NA	TRBJ1-3	TGTGCCAGCAGCTTAGCCGATTCTGGAAACACCATATATTTT	CASSLADSGNTIYF
NA	TRBV3-1/TRBV3-2	NA	TRBJ2-3	TGTGCCAGCAGCCAAGATTACTCCCCTCGGCCAGATACGCAGTATTTT	CASSQDYSPRPDTQYF
NA	TRBV3-1/TRBV3-2	NA	TRBJ1-1	TGTGCCAGCAGCCAACTTAGGGCCGGAGGGAACACTGAAGCTTTCTTT	CASSQLRAGGNTEAFF
NA	TRBV27	once	TRBJ1-2	TGTGCCAGCAGTTTATATGGGGGGAACAGTGGCTACACCTTC	CASSLYGGNSGYTF
TRBD1	TRBV3-1/TRBV3-2	NA	TRBJ1-2	TGTGCCAGCAGAGGGACAGGGGGCGCAGGTGGCTACACCTTC	CASRGTGGAGGYTF
TRBD1	TRBV19	NA	TRBJ1-2	TGTGCCAGTAAGGGGGCGACAGGGGGCACTTATGGCTACACCTTC	CASKGATGGTYGYTF
NA	TRBV28	few	TRBJ1-2	TGTGCCAGCAGTTCAGCTCCCACAGGGATATGGGGCTACACCTTC	CASSSAPTGIWGYTF
TRBD1	TRBV6-5	NA	TRBJ1-5	TGTGCCAGCAGTTACTCGAAACAGGGGGATCAGCCCCAGCATTTT	CASSYSKQGDQPQHF
TRBD1	TRBV9	NA	TRBJ2-5	TGTGCCAGCAGTGAAAAAGGGGGCCCAGAGACCCAGTACTTC	CASSEKGGPETQYF
NA	TRBV10-3	NA	TRBJ2-7	TGTGCCATCAAAGGAGCCTCCTCTGGCGAGCAGTACTTC	CAIKGASSGEQYF
NA	TRBV5-6	NA	TRBJ2-7	TGTGCCAGCAGCTTGCTTGGGGATTCCTACGAGCAGTACTTC	CASSLLGDSYEQYF
NA	TRBV19	NA	TRBJ2-1	TGTGCCATCCGTGGGGGCAACAATGAGCAGTTCTTC	CAIRGGNNEQFF
NA	TRBV5-5	NA	TRBJ1-1	TGTGCCAGCAGCTTGGGGGAAGGCCTTGAAGCTTTCTTT	CASSLGEGLEAFF
NA	TRBV27	NA	TRBJ1-1	TGTGCCAGCAGTTCACACAGGTCACAAGGGACTGAAGCTTTCTTT	CASSSHRSQGTEAFF
NA	TRBV6-2/TRBV6-3	NA	TRBJ1-5	TGTGCCAGCAGTTTAGAGACACGTTTGTCCTTGCATTTT	CASSLETRLSLHF
NA	TRBV19	NA	TRBJ1-2	TGTGCCAGTAGTATGGCCCCAGGGGCTAAGGAGGGCTACACCTTC	CASSMAPGAKEGYTF
NA	TRBV11-2	medium-sized	TRBJ1-3	TGTGCCAGCAGCTTAGTGGCCAGGGTGGCGGACACCATATATTTT	CASSLVARVADTIYF
TRBD2	TRBV2	once	TRBJ2-1	TGTGCCAGCAGGCTAGCGGGAGTCAGCTCCTACAATGAGCAGTTCTTC	CASRLAGVSSYNEQFF
NA	TRBV5-6	NA	TRBJ1-1	TGTGCCAGCAGCTCGTATTACACTGAAGCTTTCTTT	CASSSYYTEAFF
TRBD2	TRBV27	NA	TRBJ2-1	TGTGCCAGCAGTAGTCGTAGCGGGGGTGCAGCACGGGAGCAGTTCTTC	CASSSRSGGAAREQFF
NA	TRBV27	NA	TRBJ2-7	TGTGCCAGCAGACCCGGGACTCAGATCTACGAGCAGTACTTC	CASRPGTQIYEQYF
NA	TRBV6-5	NA	TRBJ2-6	TGTGCCAGCAGTTACTCTTTGGCTTCTGGGGCCAACGTCCTGACTTTC	CASSYSLASGANVLTF
TRBD1	TRBV18	once	TRBJ1-2	TGTGCCAGCTCTAAACCTCCGGGACAGCGGGCGACTAACTATGGCTACACCTTC	CASSKPPGQRATNYGYTF
TRBD1	TRBV15	NA	TRBJ2-7	TGTGCCACCAGCGCCGCCGGGACAGGCCCTTTGGAGCAGTACTTC	CATSAAGTGPLEQYF
NA	TRBV12-3/TRBV12-4	NA	TRBJ1-2	TGTGCCAGCAGTTTGGGTAGGGTCTACGGCTACACCTTC	CASSLGRVYGYTF
TRBD1	TRBV19	NA	TRBJ2-1	TGTGCCAGTAGTATCAGGACAGGGGGTCAGGATGAGCAGTTCTTC	CASSIRTGGQDEQFF
NA	TRBV3-1/TRBV3-2	NA	TRBJ1-6	TGTGCCAGCAGCCAAGAACCGGGAGCTAATTCACCCCTCCACTTT	CASSQEPGANSPLHF
NA	TRBV15	NA	TRBJ1-2	TGTGCCACCAGCAGAGATACCCAGGGGACCTATGGCTACACCTTC	CATSRDTQGTYGYTF
NA	TRBV12-3/TRBV12-4	NA	TRBJ1-6	TGTGCCAGCACCTTTTATGCGGATTCACCCCTCCACTTT	CASTFYADSPLHF
NA	TRBV30	NA	TRBJ1-2	TGTGCCTGGAGTGTACTACGGAATGGCTACACCTTC	CAWSVLRNGYTF
TRBD2	TRBV28	few	TRBJ2-2	TGTGCCAGCAGTTTATGGGCCCTCGCGGGAGGCCCCGGGGAGCTGTTTTTT	CASSLWALAGGPGELFF
TRBD2	TRBV27	once	TRBJ2-7	TGTGCCAGCAGTTTAAGGACTAGTCGCGAGCAGTACTTC	CASSLRTSREQYF
NA	TRBV9	NA	TRBJ2-3	TGTGCCAGCAGCGCCGGGACTGCATCCCGGGCAGATACGCAGTATTTT	CASSAGTASRADTQYF
NA	TRBV5-1	NA	TRBJ2-5	TGCGCCAGCAGCCCTTCCGACCCCCAAGAGACCCAGTACTTC	CASSPSDPQETQYF
NA	TRBV5-1	NA	TRBJ1-4	TGCGCCAGCAGCCTTAGATCTTATGCAACTAATGAAAAACTGTTTTTT	CASSLRSYATNEKLFF
NA	TRBV20-1	NA	TRBJ2-4	TGCAGTGCTAGTGGGGCGGGGAAGGGGGACATTCAGTACTTC	CSASGAGKGDIQYF
NA	TRBV27	NA	TRBJ1-5	TGTGCCAGCAGTTTGGGCCCGGGGTCCAATCAGCCCCAGCATTTT	CASSLGPGSNQPQHF